Sequencing of this T cell receptor beta chain was carried out in a study of metastatic and nonmetastatic thyroid tumors. Study-level background: Blood and tumor or nodule tissue repertoires from malignant and benign thyroid patients were compared. Study findings and constraints: Malignant tumors reportedly showed significantly higher TCR beta diversity than benign nodules in both blood and tumor.

Authors' methods: Researchers built a distant-metastasis classifier for papillary thyroid cancer that drew on CDR3 differences across clinicopathological groups. TCRdb re-processed the PCR reads through MiXCR. The authors' filters were not applied to this entry. The sample records some 39,000 clones, approximately 15% being singletons. CDR3 size: 16 residues. Germline lookup yields CDR1 MNHEY and CDR2 SVGEGT. J gave up 5 bases and V 2 bases, and 7 bases lay outside the gene matches. The entire patient cohort was treatment-naive prior to thyroid surgery. The table lists this clone with a few counts. Its target is not known.

Specimen: blood. This sequence joins TRBV6-2 or TRBV6-3 and TRBJ1-1, with 11 nucleotides matching TRBD1. This TCR was recovered from a female donor with papillary thyroid cancer or a benign thyroid nodule (not recorded which). Some clones in this sample may be carry-over from other donors' samples. The CDR3 loop is CASSYLSGTGGTEAFF. CDR3 bases: TGTGCCAGCAGTTACCTCTCTGGGACAGGGGGAACTGAAGCTTTCTTT.